Listed below are T cell receptor beta chains from one sample, sequenced in a study of blood T cell repertoires in COVID-19. TCRdb's table, derived via immunoSEQ multiplex PCR, lists solely in-frame clones and lacks some. The sample has some 150,000 clones; approximately 88% are singletons. Sequencing input: peripheral blood. The receptors shown here come from a woman in her forties or fifties with acute or convalescent COVID-19. Each CDR3 is given without its conserved first and last residue. Each record gives: clone size, V gene, J gene, CDR3 protein. Size is stated for part of the rows, as once, few or many counts, or as a class when the clone is expanded.

>NA|TRBV7-9|TRBJ1-5
ASSWTGAQPQH
>NA|TRBV5-6|TRBJ2-2
ASSLQAGLAGELF
>NA|TRBV5-1|TRBJ1-4
ASSLGHTNEKLF
>NA|TRBV5-1|TRBJ2-3
ASSLAAGGKDTQY
>NA|TRBV5-4|TRBJ2-3
ASSPEAALSTDTQY
>NA|TRBV7-2|TRBJ2-7
ASSLNGGYEQY
>NA|TRBV19|TRBJ1-2
ASSIQVLYGYT
>few|TRBV29-1|TRBJ1-1
SVDGGVYTEAF
>NA|TRBV5-1|TRBJ2-4
ASSSTGGAQMLY
>NA|TRBV29-1|TRBJ2-7
SVTGSYEQY
>once|TRBV7-9|TRBJ1-1
ASSSPIGAEAF
>NA|TRBV30|TRBJ2-1
AWSRMGRAPSNEQF
>NA|TRBV2|TRBJ2-7
ASSEVPGTVGEQY
>once|TRBV30|TRBJ1-3
AWSVGQGSGNTIY
>NA|TRBV10-2|TRBJ1-2
ASSLQGALNYGYT
>NA|TRBV4-1|TRBJ1-6
ASRLETGTANSPLH
>once|TRBV20-1|TRBJ2-7
SASPFEGINYEQY
>NA|TRBV19|TRBJ2-1
ASSIQGGRYNEQF
>NA|TRBV21-1|TRBJ2-6
ASSKGLTRDRGASGANVLT
>once|TRBV19|TRBJ1-2
ASSDEMEGAYYGYT
>once|TRBV5-4|TRBJ2-3
ASSLEAGHTDTQY
>once|TRBV24-1|TRBJ2-3
ATSDPPRGYTQY
>NA|TRBV7-9|TRBJ2-1
ASSLPNGIHEQF
>NA|TRBV4-2|TRBJ2-1
ASSLAPSSYNEQF
>NA|TRBV30|TRBJ1-1
AWRGDTANTEAF
>NA|TRBV10-3|TRBJ2-7
AISLTSGALSSYEQY
>NA|TRBV2|TRBJ1-5
ASVRGLSNQPQH
>NA|TRBV27|TRBJ2-2
ASSSYKQTGEKNTGELF
>once|TRBV27|TRBJ1-5
ASSLSVQSNQPQH
>once|TRBV27|TRBJ1-2
ASSFSRSYGYT
>NA|TRBV6-1|TRBJ2-2
ASSELAGAGELF
>NA|TRBV7-2|TRBJ2-6
ASGGAGAGANVLT
>NA|TRBV27|TRBJ1-6
ASSTRTYGPLH
>NA|TRBV4-1|TRBJ2-7
ASSPRGQAAYEQY
>NA|TRBV7-3|TRBJ1-1
ASRQGPNTEAF
>NA|TRBV5-1|TRBJ2-1
ASSLAVLGSSYNEQF
>NA|TRBV7-2|TRBJ2-7
ASSLHDSSYEQY
>few|TRBV2|TRBJ2-2
ASSGQGRTGELF
>NA|TRBV10-3|TRBJ2-3
AISEFTGVVY
>NA|TRBV10-1|TRBJ2-5
ATGAMETQY
>NA|TRBV5-5|TRBJ2-3
ASSLDRTDTQY
>once|TRBV11-3|TRBJ2-3
ASSLDTLDTQY
>NA|TRBV29-1|TRBJ1-5
SAFGQGGQPQH
>NA|TRBV24-1|TRBJ2-3
ATSDPTGSDTQY
>NA|TRBV24-1|TRBJ2-1
ATSDPGTSSYNEQF
>NA|TRBV7-2|TRBJ1-1
ASSSPVQGLRDTEAF
>NA|TRBV6-6|TRBJ2-1
ASSEAREREQF
>NA|TRBV27|TRBJ1-1
ASSLLANTEAF